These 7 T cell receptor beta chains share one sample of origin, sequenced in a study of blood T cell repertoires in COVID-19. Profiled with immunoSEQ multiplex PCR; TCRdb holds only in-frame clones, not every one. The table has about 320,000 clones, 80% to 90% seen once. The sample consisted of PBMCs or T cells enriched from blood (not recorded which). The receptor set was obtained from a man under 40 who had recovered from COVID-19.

The CDR3 sequence: CASSSPDRVYSPLHF. DNA for the CDR3: TGTGCCAGCAGTTCTCCGGACAGGGTTTATTCACCCCTCCACTTT. The rearrangement links TRBV6-2 or TRBV6-3 to TRBJ1-6, with 8 bases fitting TRBD1. The CDR3 consists of 15 residues. From germline, CDR1 is MNHEY and CDR2 SVGEGT. The V and J ends lost 4 bases and 8 bases, in that order; junction bases with no gene match: 7.

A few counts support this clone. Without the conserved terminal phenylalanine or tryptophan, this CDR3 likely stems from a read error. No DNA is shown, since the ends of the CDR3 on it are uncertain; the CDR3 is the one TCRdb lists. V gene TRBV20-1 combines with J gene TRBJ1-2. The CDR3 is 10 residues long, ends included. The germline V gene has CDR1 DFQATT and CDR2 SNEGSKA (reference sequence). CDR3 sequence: CSAPGYRAPL.

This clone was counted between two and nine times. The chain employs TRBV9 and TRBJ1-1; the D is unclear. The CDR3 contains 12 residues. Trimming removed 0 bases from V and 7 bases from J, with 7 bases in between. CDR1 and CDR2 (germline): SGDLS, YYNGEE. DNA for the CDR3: TGTGCCAGCAGCGTAGACAGTTTTGAAGCTTTCTTT. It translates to CASSVDSFEAFF.

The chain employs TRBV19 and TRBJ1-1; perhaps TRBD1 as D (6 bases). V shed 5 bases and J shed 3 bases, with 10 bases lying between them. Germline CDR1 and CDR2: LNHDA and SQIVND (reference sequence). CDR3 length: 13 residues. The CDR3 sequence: CASSVNRDTEAFF. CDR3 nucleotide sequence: TGTGCCAGTAGTGTCAACAGGGACACTGAAGCTTTCTTT. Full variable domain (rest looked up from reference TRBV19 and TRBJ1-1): DGGITQSPKYLFRKEGQNVTLSCEQNLNHDAMYWYRQDPGQGLRLIYYSQIVNDFQKGDIAEGYSVSREKKESFPLTVTSAQKNPTAFYLCASSVNRDTEAFFGQGTRLTVV.

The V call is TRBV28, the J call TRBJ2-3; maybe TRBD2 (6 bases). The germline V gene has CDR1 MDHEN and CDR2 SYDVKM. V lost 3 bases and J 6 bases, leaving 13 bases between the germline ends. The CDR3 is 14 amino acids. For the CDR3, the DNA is TGTGCCAGCAGTTTGGAGGGACCGACCGATACGCAGTATTTT. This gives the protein CASSLEGPTDTQYF.

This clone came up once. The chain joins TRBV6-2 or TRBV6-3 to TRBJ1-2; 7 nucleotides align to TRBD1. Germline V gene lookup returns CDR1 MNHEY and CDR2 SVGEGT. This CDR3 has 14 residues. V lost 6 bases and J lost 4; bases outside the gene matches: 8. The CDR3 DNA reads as TGTGCCAGCAGCCAGGGACAGTACCTCTATGGCTACACCTTC. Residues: CASSQGQYLYGYTF.

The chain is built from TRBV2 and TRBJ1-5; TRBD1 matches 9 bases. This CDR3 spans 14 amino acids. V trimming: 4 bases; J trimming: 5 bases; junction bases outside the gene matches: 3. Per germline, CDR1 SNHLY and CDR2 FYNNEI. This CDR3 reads CASSAQGADQPQHF. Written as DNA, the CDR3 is TGTGCCAGCAGTGCACAGGGGGCTGATCAGCCCCAGCATTTT.